A single sample is the source of the 17 T cell receptor beta chains below, sequenced in a study of CD8 T cells in ankylosing spondylitis. Study findings and constraints: The study identified a TCR beta motif of seven or eight highly homologous variants that appeared characteristic of ankylosing spondylitis blood.

From the 5' RACE reads, TCRdb called clonotypes with MiXCR, one entry per CDR3 protein. The data contain about 800,000 distinct CDR3 sequences, about 11% of them singletons. For these receptors, no antigen is known. Input material: blood, either unsorted or a sorted T cell fraction (not recorded which). The receptors come from a male donor with ankylosing spondylitis.

The CDR3 region is CSARAQLTTEAFF. The CDR3 DNA is TGCAGTGCTAGAGCCCAGCTTACCACTGAAGCTTTCTTT. The rearrangement joins TRBV20-1 to TRBJ1-1; D not resolved. Trimming removed 1 base from V and 4 bases from J, with 10 bases in between. Per germline, CDR1 DFQATT and CDR2 SNEGSKA (reference sequence). This CDR3 comprises 13 residues.

The chain employs TRBV9 and TRBJ1-2; D gene ambiguous. Per the germline V gene, CDR1 is SGDLS and CDR2 is YYNGEE. The CDR3 has 13 residues. V gave up 0 bases and J gave up 6 bases, with 9 bases separating them. The CDR3 protein is CASSVDGDNGYTF. DNA for the CDR3: TGTGCCAGCAGCGTAGATGGGGATAATGGCTACACCTTC.

This clonotype was counted many times. The chain couples TRBV6-1 to TRBJ2-7, with 14 bases aligning to TRBD2. Germline CDR1 is MNHNS and CDR2 is SASEGT. The CDR3 runs 18 residues. V shed 6 bases, J shed 3 bases, and the junction held 13 bases outside the gene matches. Here the CDR3 reads CASSRGLAGGDGFYEQYF. The CDR3 nucleotides are TGTGCCAGCAGCCGCGGACTAGCGGGAGGTGATGGCTTCTACGAGCAGTACTTC.

The genes are TRBV6-5 and TRBJ2-6; the match to TRBD1 covers 7 bases. Germline CDR1 MNHEY, CDR2 SVGAGI. CDR3 length equals 17 residues. With 2 bases clipped from V and 2 bases from J, the junction kept 6 bases outside the gene matches. As DNA, the CDR3 is TGTGCCAGCAGTTACAAGAATACAGGGGCTGGGGCCAACGTCCTGACTTTC. Translated: CASSYKNTGAGANVLTF.

The V gene is TRBV2, the J gene TRBJ2-1; a weak D match, TRBD2 (5 bases). The CDR3 is 14 residues long. Germline CDR1 SNHLY, CDR2 FYNNEI. Trimming took 6 bases from V and 3 from J, leaving 12 bases between them. The CDR3 here is CASSKDFSYNEQFF. CDR3 coding DNA: TGTGCCAGCAGCAAGGACTTTAGCTACAATGAGCAGTTCTTC. Combining the CDR3 with reference TRBV2 and TRBJ2-1 gives the whole variable domain EPEVTQTPSHQVTQMGQEVILRCVPISNHLYFYWYRQILGQKVEFLVSFYNNEISEKSEIFDDQFSVERPDGSNFTLKIRSTKLEDSAMYFCASSKDFSYNEQFFGPGTRLTVL.

J is TRBJ2-5 and V is TRBV5-1; D is unresolved. V was pared by 0 bases and J by 9 bases, with 12 bases between. Per germline, CDR1 SGHRS and CDR2 YFSETQ. The CDR3 spans 13 residues. The CDR3 DNA reads as TGCGCCAGCAGCTTGGGAACGGTTGAGGCCCAGTACTTC. Its translation is CASSLGTVEAQYF.

This clonotype was seen only a few times. The chain links TRBV18 to TRBJ2-2, with D possibly matching TRBD1 (6 bases). Trimming took off 3 bases at V and 6 bases at J, with 11 bases between the two ends. The CDR3 spans 14 residues. Germline lookup yields CDR1 KGHSH and CDR2 LQKENI. CDR3 region: CASSPQGSSGELFF. In nucleotides, the CDR3 is TGTGCCAGCTCACCCCAGGGGAGCTCCGGGGAGCTGTTTTTT.

This clonotype showed up just a few times. The chain carries TRBV15 and TRBJ1-1, with D maybe TRBD1 (5 bases). The CDR3 is made up of 14 amino acids. Germline assignment: CDR1 LNHNV and CDR2 YYDKDF (reference sequence). V dropped 5 bases and J dropped 5 bases, with 15 bases sitting between them. The CDR3 coding sequence is TGTGCCACCAGCCGGAGAGGGGATACTACTGAAGCTTTCTTT. Protein product: CATSRRGDTTEAFF.

This clonotype has ten or more counts. The chain carries TRBV29-1 and TRBJ2-1; 7 bases map to TRBD1. Per germline, CDR1 SQVTM and CDR2 ANQGSEA. The CDR3 contains 13 residues. J was trimmed by 3 bases and V by 6 bases; bases with no gene match: 5. The CDR3 sequence: CSVERDSYNEQFF. Written as DNA, the CDR3 is TGCAGCGTAGAAAGGGACAGCTACAATGAGCAGTTCTTC.

The chain links TRBV7-2 to TRBJ1-5; D remains unclear. Between the trimmed V and J ends, which lost 1 base and 4 bases, there was a span of 11 bases. This CDR3 is built from 15 residues. Germline lookup yields CDR1 SGHTA and CDR2 FQGNSA. The CDR3: CASSLEVVDNQPQHF. In DNA form, the CDR3 reads TGTGCCAGCAGCTTAGAGGTTGTGGATAATCAGCCCCAGCATTTT.

The chain employs TRBV30 and TRBJ1-4; 8 positions agree with TRBD1. The CDR3 contains 14 residues. J gave up 3 bases and V 2 bases, and 2 bases lay outside the gene matches. Germline loops: CDR1 GTSNPN, CDR2 SVGIG (reference sequence). The CDR3 region is CAWSRTGPNEKLFF. For the CDR3, the DNA is TGTGCCTGGAGTCGGACAGGGCCTAATGAAAAACTGTTTTTT.

This chain joins TRBV4-2 and TRBJ2-7; D call uncertain. The germline V gene encodes CDR1 LGHNA and CDR2 YNFKEQ. The CDR3 runs to 15 residues. Trimming cost V 2 bases and J 4 bases, with 15 bases left between them. CDR3 protein: CASSQPGPILYEQYF. The CDR3 DNA reads as TGTGCCAGCAGCCAACCGGGCCCGATTCTTTACGAGCAGTACTTC.

This clonotype was found many times. The chain employs TRBV2 and TRBJ2-3; D is unclear. Germline lookup yields CDR1 SNHLY and CDR2 FYNNEI. CDR3 length: 12 residues. The V gene lost 6 bases and the J gene lost 2 bases, with 6 bases spanning the gap. The CDR3 loop is CASREFTDTQYF. The CDR3 DNA reads as TGTGCCAGCAGAGAATTCACAGATACGCAGTATTTT.

Ten or more counts support this clonotype. The chain links TRBV20-1 to TRBJ2-7; a possible D gene is TRBD2 (7 bases). The V gene's germline CDR1 is DFQATT and CDR2 SNEGSKA (reference sequence). V was trimmed by 2 bases and J by 5 bases, leaving 10 bases between them. The CDR3 runs 12 residues. The CDR3 DNA reads TGCAGTGCTAGAAGCGGGACACACGAGCAGTACTTC. Residues: CSARSGTHEQYF.

The rearrangement joins TRBV20-1 to TRBJ1-2; perhaps TRBD1 as D (5 bases). V was pared by 3 bases and J by 2 bases, with 13 bases between. CDR1 DFQATT and CDR2 SNEGSKA come from the germline V gene (reference sequence). The CDR3 has 14 residues. The CDR3 region is CSARLGRRNYGYTF. Written as DNA, the CDR3 is TGCAGTGCTAGGTTGGGGCGACGAAACTATGGCTACACCTTC.

The table lists this clonotype with many counts. This rearrangement joins TRBV5-1 to TRBJ2-2; no clear D. The germline CDR1 and CDR2 sequences are SGHRS and YFSETQ. This CDR3 has 18 residues. The V and J ends lost 0 bases and 2 bases respectively, with 17 bases between them. The CDR3 here is CASSLGSVRARNTGELFF. The CDR3 DNA sequence: TGCGCCAGCAGCTTGGGGAGTGTCCGAGCTCGAAACACCGGGGAGCTGTTTTTT.

The rearrangement links TRBV6-1 to TRBJ2-4; D might be TRBD1 or TRBD2, each matching 5 bases. This CDR3 is 16 amino acids long. V dropped 5 bases and J dropped 8 bases, with 22 bases sitting between them. Germline V gene lookup returns CDR1 MNHNS and CDR2 SASEGT. The CDR3 here is CASSLNGATAADIQYF. The CDR3, as DNA: TGTGCCAGCAGTCTTAACGGGGCGACAGCCGCGGACATTCAGTACTTC.